This T cell receptor (beta chain) was captured by sequencing in a study of T-cell memory formation after mild COVID-19. Overall study findings and caveats: Contracting CD4+ clones lay largely in CM and EM, with CD8+ ones residing in EMRA. Memory cells collected pre-infection included some clones that later responded, suggesting cross-reactive memory joined. Contracting clones from day 15 to 85 showed balanced CD4/CD8; later expanders favored CD4+.

5'RACE with constant-segment primers yielded barcoded, UMI-tagged TCR alpha and TCR beta cDNA libraries. MiXCR was run by TCRdb on the 5' RACE reads, yielding one entry per CDR3 protein. The data show some 65,000 distinct CDR3 sequences, with over 15% seen just once and around 29% held by the top ten. In germline, CDR1 is SGHRS, CDR2 YFSETQ. The trim removed 4 bases at V and 5 bases at J, leaving 7 bases unmatched. This CDR3 is 14 amino acids long. Regarding this clonotype: What it binds is not known.

The chain carries TRBV5-1 and TRBJ1-1, with 8 bases lining up with TRBD1. Source material: PBMCs or a T cell subset sorted from them (not recorded which). The sequence was obtained from an adult woman who had mild COVID-19 (a few samples of this study predate the infection). Cell type and time point are not known. CDR3 amino acids: CASSPGQGRTEAFF. DNA of the CDR3: TGCGCCAGCAGCCCCGGACAGGGAAGGACTGAAGCTTTCTTT.